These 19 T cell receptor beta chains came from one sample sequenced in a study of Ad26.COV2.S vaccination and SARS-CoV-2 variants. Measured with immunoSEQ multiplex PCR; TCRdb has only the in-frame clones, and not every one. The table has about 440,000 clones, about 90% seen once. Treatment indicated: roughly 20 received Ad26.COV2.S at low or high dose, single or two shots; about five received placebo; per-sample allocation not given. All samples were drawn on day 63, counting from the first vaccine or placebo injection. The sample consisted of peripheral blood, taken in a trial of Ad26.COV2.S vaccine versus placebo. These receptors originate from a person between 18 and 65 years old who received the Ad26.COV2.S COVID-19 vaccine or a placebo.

For the CDR3, the DNA is TGTGCCAGCAGTGATGTTCATAGCGGGAGTCGGTCCTACGAGCAGTACTTC. Its translation is CASSDVHSGSRSYEQYF. This chain links TRBV6-1 with TRBJ2-7, with TRBD2 matching 9 bases. With 3 bases clipped from V and 1 base from J, the junction kept 10 bases outside the gene matches. This CDR3 has 17 amino acids. Germline CDR1 is MNHNS and CDR2 is SASEGT.

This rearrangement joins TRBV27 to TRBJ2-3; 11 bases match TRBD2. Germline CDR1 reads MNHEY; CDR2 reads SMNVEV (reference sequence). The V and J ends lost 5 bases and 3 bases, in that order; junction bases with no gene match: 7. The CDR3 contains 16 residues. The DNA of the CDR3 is TGTGCCAGCAGTACACTAGCGGGAGTAACTACAGATACGCAGTATTTT. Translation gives CASSTLAGVTTDTQYF.

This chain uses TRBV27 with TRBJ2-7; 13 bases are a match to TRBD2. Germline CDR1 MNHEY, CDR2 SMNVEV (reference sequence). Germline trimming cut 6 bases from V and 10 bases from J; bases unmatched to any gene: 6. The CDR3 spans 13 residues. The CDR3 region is CASRQGTSGVQYF. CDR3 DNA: TGTGCCAGCAGACAGGGGACTAGCGGGGTTCAGTACTTC.

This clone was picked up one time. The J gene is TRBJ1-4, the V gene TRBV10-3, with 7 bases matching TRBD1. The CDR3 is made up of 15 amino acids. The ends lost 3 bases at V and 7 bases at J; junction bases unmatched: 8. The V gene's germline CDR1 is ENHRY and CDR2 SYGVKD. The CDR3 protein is CAISDSGQRSEKLFF. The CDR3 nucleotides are TGTGCCATCAGTGATTCGGGACAGAGATCTGAAAAACTGTTTTTT.

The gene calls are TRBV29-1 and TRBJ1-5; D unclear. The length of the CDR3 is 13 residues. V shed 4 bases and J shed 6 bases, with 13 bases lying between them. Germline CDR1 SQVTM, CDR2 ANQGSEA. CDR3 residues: CSVGQGLGQPQHF. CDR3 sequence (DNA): TGCAGCGTTGGTCAAGGTCTGGGTCAGCCCCAGCATTTT.

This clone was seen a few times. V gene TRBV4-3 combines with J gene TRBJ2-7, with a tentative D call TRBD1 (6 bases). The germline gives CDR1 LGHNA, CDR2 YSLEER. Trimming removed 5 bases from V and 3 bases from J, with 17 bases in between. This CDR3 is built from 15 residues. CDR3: CASSVTTGTHYEQYF. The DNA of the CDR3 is TGCGCCAGCAGCGTAACTACCGGGACACACTACGAGCAGTACTTC.

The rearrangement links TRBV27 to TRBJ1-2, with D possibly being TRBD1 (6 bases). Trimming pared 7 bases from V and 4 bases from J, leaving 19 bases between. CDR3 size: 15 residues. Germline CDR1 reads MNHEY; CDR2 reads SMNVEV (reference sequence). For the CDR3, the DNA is TGTGCCAGCAAGGCGGGGGGGATGGGGGCCTATGGCTACACCTTC. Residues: CASKAGGMGAYGYTF.

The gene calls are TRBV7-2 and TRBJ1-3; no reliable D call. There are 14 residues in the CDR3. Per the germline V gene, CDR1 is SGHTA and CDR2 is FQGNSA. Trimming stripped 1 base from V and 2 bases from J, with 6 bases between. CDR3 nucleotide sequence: TGTGCCAGCAGCTTAGTCCGCCCTGGAAACACCATATATTTT. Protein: CASSLVRPGNTIYF.

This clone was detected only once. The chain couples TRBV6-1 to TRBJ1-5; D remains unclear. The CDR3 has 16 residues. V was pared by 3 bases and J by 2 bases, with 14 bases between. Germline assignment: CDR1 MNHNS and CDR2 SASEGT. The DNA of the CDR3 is TGTGCCAGCAGTGATAGAGGGCAGAGTGGCAATCAGCCCCAGCATTTT. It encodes CASSDRGQSGNQPQHF.

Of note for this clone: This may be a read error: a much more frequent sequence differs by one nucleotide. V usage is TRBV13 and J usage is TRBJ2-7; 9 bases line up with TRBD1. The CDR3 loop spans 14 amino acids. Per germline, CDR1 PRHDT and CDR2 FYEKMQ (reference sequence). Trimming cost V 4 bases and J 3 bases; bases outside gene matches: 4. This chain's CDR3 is CASSYRDRDYEQYF. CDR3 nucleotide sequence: TGTGCCAGCAGCTACCGGGACAGGGACTACGAGCAGTACTTC.

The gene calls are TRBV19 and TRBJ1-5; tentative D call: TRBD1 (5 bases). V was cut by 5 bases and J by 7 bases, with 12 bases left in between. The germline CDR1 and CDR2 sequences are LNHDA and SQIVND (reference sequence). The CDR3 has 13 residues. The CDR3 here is CASSLGVRQPQHF. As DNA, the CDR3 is TGTGCCAGTAGTCTGGGGGTAAGGCAGCCCCAGCATTTT.

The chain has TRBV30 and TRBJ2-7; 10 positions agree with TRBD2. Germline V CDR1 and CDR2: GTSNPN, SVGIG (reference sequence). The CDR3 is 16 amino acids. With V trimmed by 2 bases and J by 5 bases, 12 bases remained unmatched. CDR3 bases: TGTGCCTGGAGTAGCCCGAGGGCTAGCGGGAGCCACGAGCAGTACTTC. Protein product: CAWSSPRASGSHEQYF.

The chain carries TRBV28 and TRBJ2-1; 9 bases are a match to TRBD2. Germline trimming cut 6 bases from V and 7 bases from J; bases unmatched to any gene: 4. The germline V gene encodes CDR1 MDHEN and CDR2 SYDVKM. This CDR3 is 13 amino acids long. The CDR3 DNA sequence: TGTGCCAGCAGGAGTAGCGGGAGTAATGAGCAGTTCTTC. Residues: CASRSSGSNEQFF.

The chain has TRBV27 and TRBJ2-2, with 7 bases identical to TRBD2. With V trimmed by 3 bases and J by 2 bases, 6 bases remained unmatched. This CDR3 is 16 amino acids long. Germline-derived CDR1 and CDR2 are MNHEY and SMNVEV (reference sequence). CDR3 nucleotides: TGTGCCAGCAGTTTGGACGGCGGGAGTAACACCGGGGAGCTGTTTTTT. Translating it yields CASSLDGGSNTGELFF.

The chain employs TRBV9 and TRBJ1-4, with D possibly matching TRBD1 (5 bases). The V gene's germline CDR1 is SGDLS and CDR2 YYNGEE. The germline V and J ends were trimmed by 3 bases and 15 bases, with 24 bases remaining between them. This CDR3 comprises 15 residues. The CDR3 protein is CASSATDSLMTGMFF. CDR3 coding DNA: TGTGCCAGCAGCGCCACCGACAGTTTAATGACGGGGATGTTTTTT.

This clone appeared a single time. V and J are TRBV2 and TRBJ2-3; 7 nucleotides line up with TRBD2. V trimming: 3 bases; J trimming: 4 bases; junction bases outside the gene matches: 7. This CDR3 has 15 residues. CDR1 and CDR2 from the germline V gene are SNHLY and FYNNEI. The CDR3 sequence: CASSDLAGASDTQYF. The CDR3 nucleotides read TGTGCCAGCAGTGATTTGGCGGGAGCTTCAGATACGCAGTATTTT.

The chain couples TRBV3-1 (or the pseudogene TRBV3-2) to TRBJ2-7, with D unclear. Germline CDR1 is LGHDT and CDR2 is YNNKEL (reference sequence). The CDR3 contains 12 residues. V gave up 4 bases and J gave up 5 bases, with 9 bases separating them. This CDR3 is CASSLTTHEQYF. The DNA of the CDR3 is TGTGCCAGCAGCCTCACAACCCACGAGCAGTACTTC.

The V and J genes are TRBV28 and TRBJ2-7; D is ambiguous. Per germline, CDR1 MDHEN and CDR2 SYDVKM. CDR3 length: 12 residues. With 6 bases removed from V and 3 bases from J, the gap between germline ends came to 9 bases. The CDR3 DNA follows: TGTGCCAGCAGCGCGTACCGCTACGAGCAGTACTTC. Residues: CASSAYRYEQYF.

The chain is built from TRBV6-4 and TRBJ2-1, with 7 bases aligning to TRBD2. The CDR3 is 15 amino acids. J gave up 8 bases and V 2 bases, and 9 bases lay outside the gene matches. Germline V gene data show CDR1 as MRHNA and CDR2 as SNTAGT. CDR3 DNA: TGTGCCAGCAGTGACCGAGCGGGAAGTAAGGATGAGCAGTTCTTC. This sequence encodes CASSDRAGSKDEQFF.